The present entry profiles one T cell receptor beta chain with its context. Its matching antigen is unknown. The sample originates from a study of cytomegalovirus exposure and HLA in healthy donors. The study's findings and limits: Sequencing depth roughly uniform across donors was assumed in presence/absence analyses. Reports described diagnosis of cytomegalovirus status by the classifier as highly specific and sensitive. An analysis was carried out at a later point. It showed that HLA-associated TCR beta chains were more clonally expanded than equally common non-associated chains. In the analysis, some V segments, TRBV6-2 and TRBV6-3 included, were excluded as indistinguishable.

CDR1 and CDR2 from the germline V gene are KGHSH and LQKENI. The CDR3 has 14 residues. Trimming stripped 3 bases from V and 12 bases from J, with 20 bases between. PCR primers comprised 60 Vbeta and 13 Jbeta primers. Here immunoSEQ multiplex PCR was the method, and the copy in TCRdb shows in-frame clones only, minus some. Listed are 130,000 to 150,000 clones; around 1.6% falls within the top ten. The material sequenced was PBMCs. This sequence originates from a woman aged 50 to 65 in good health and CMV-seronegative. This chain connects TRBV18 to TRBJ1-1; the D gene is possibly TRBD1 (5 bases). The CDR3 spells CASSPSGGRKATFF. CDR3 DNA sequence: TGTGCCAGCTCACCCTCCGGGGGGAGGAAGGCGACTTTCTTT.